This TCR beta chain was identified in a study of human T cells and chemical hapten exposure. Stated time point: patch test 2, 6 weeks after DPC sensitization. Treatment in this sample: therapeutic diphenylcyclopropenone sensitization with weekly scalp DPC. Trimming took 5 bases from V and 2 from J; bases not matched to a gene: 8. This CDR3 has 16 amino acids. Germline lookup yields CDR1 SEHNR and CDR2 FQNEAQ (reference sequence). TCRdb redid the calling of the RACE reads with MiXCR, one entry per CDR3 protein. The sample includes approximately 100,000 distinct CDR3 sequences, roughly a tenth of them seen just once.

The receptor was isolated from a woman aged 35 to 49 with alopecia areata. Some clones in this sample may be carry-over from other donors' samples. The gene calls are TRBV7-9 and TRBJ2-5; 10 nucleotides align to TRBD2. The specimen comprised whole blood, sampled in connection with sensitization to the hapten diphenylcyclopropenone (DPC). The CDR3: CASSVTLAGTQETQYF. Here the CDR3 DNA reads TGTGCCAGCAGCGTCACACTAGCGGGGACACAAGAGACCCAGTACTTC.